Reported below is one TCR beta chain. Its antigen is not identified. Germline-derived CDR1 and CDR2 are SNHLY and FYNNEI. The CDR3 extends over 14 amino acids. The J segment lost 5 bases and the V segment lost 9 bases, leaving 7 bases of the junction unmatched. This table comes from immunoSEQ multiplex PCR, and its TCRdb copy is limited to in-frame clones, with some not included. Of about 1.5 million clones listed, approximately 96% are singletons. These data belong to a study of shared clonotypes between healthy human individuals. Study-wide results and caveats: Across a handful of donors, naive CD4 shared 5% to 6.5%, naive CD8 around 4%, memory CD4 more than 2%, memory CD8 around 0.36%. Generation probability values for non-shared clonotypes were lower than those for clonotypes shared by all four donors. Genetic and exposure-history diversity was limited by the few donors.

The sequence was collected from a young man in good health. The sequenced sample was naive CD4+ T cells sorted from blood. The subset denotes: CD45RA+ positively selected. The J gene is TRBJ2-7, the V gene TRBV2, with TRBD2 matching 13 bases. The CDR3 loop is CARSGLAGPHEQYF. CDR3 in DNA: TGTGCCAGATCGGGACTAGCGGGACCCCACGAGCAGTACTTC.